This T cell receptor (beta chain) comes out of a study of blood T cell repertoires in COVID-19. On the study more broadly: The United States, Italy and Spain supplied acute and convalescent COVID-19 samples. PBMCs, B-cell-depleted T cells, or T cells provided the cDNA or gDNA that made up the material.

The method was immunoSEQ multiplex PCR; TCRdb's version includes in-frame clones alone and lacks a portion of them. Among around 220,000 clones listed, 80% to 90% were seen once. The CDR3 has 15 amino acids. V was clipped by 6 bases and J by 4 bases, with 18 bases between them. CDR1 is MNHEY and CDR2 is SMNVEV in the germline V gene (reference sequence). This TCR derives from a man aged 45-60 years with acute or convalescent COVID-19. V and J are TRBV27 and TRBJ2-5, with D perhaps TRBD1 (6 bases). The sequenced sample was peripheral blood. CDR3 amino acids: CASSIRGRGRETQYF. CDR3 DNA: TGTGCCAGCAGCATAAGGGGCAGGGGCCGAGAGACCCAGTACTTC.